The 24 T cell receptor beta chains below were found in one sample sequenced in a study of blood T cell repertoires in COVID-19. Measured with immunoSEQ multiplex PCR; TCRdb has only the in-frame clones, and not every one. This sample yields 250,000 to 350,000 clones, of which 70% to 85% are seen a single time; more than 1.1% belongs to the top ten. The sample comprised peripheral blood. Source of these receptors: a human donor with COVID-19, enrolled during active disease. The donor label of this sample is uncertain.

The chain recombines TRBV2 with TRBJ2-1; D remains ambiguous. CDR1 and CDR2 from the germline V gene are SNHLY and FYNNEI. There are 14 residues in the CDR3. Trimming took 8 bases from V and 6 from J, leaving 17 bases between them. This CDR3 reads CASYYSSPTNEQFF. The CDR3, as DNA: TGTGCCAGCTACTATAGCTCCCCTACCAATGAGCAGTTCTTC.

The table lists this clone with a few counts. This rearrangement joins TRBV10-1 to TRBJ2-7, with D possibly being TRBD1 (6 bases). Germline-derived CDR1 and CDR2 are WNHNN and SYGVQD (reference sequence). CDR3 size: 14 residues. V lost 5 bases to trimming and J lost 6 bases, with 17 bases between them. The CDR3 region is CASSIAGDIGEQYF. The CDR3 nucleotides read TGCGCCAGCAGTATCGCAGGGGATATAGGCGAGCAGTACTTC.

This clone has just a few counts. The chain uses TRBV29-1 and TRBJ1-2, with 9 nucleotides matching TRBD1. CDR1 SQVTM and CDR2 ANQGSEA come from the germline V gene. This CDR3 comprises 16 residues. The V and J ends lost 0 bases and 2 bases, in that order; junction bases with no gene match: 7. CDR3 in amino acids: CSVEDPRTGENYGYTF. The CDR3 DNA sequence: TGCAGCGTTGAAGACCCACGGACAGGGGAAAACTATGGCTACACCTTC.

The CDR3 is CASSSFYNEQFF. CDR3 sequence (DNA): TGTGCCAGCAGTTCCTTCTACAATGAGCAGTTCTTC. The chain uses TRBV12-3 or TRBV12-4 and TRBJ2-1; D ambiguous. The CDR3 covers 12 residues. V was pared by 4 bases and J by 3 bases, with 4 bases between.

The sample holds many counts of this clone. The chain links TRBV6-5 to TRBJ1-5; 8 bases map to TRBD1. The CDR3 has 15 residues. CDR1 MNHEY and CDR2 SVGAGI come from the germline V gene. The junction had 10 bases not matched to a gene; V was cut back by 6 bases and J by 6 bases. CDR3 in amino acids: CASSLADRGSQPQHF. The CDR3 DNA reads TGTGCCAGCAGCCTAGCCGACAGGGGTAGTCAGCCCCAGCATTTT.

This chain links TRBV10-3 with TRBJ2-3, with 9 nucleotides matching TRBD2. The CDR3 sequence is 15 residues long. Per germline, CDR1 ENHRY and CDR2 SYGVKD. J was trimmed by 1 base and V by 8 bases; bases with no gene match: 7. CDR3 DNA: TGTGCCATCGGCCTATTAGCGGGAGGCACAGATACGCAGTATTTT. The encoded protein is CAIGLLAGGTDTQYF.

This rearrangement joins TRBV7-2 to TRBJ2-3; 14 bases are a match to TRBD2. V dropped 5 bases and J dropped 3; count of bases not matched to a gene: 7. The CDR3 length is 17 residues. Per the germline V gene, CDR1 is SGHTA and CDR2 is FQGNSA. Here the CDR3 DNA reads TGTGCCAGCAGCCCAAGACTAGCGGGAGGGAGGACAGATACGCAGTATTTT. This gives the protein CASSPRLAGGRTDTQYF.

The gene calls are TRBV5-8 and TRBJ2-7; 8 bases fit TRBD2. The germline CDR1 and CDR2 sequences are SGHTS and YDEGEE. The CDR3 length is 15 residues. Unmatched junction bases numbered 11, after V lost 6 bases and J lost 3 bases. The CDR3 reads CASTRTSLALYEQYF. The CDR3 coding sequence is TGTGCCAGCACCAGGACTAGCCTCGCCCTCTACGAGCAGTACTTC.

The gene calls are TRBV29-1 and TRBJ2-1; 10 nucleotides agree with TRBD2. V shed 2 bases, J shed 5 bases, and the junction held 3 bases outside the gene matches. Germline V CDR1 and CDR2: SQVTM, ANQGSEA. The CDR3 loop spans 14 amino acids. CDR3 region: CSVEKGLANNEQFF. In DNA, the CDR3 is TGCAGCGTTGAAAAGGGACTAGCGAACAATGAGCAGTTCTTC.

The rearrangement uses TRBV11-2 and TRBJ2-1; 9 bases map to TRBD1. Germline-derived CDR1 and CDR2 are SGHAT and FQNNGV. This CDR3 contains 17 residues. V was pared by 4 bases and J by 5 bases, with 12 bases of the junction left unmatched. The DNA for the CDR3 is TGTGCCAGCAGCTCCAAGGCGGGGGACAGGGCAAACAATGAGCAGTTCTTC. As protein: CASSSKAGDRANNEQFF.

This clone occurred many times. The chain joins TRBV5-6 to TRBJ2-7; 7 nucleotides line up with TRBD1. Germline V lookup: CDR1 SGHDT, CDR2 YYEEEE. V gave up 0 bases and J gave up 2 bases; unmatched junction bases: 5. The length of the CDR3 is 15 residues. The CDR3 region is CASSLGGGFPYEQYF. The CDR3 bases are TGTGCCAGCAGCTTGGGAGGGGGCTTCCCCTACGAGCAGTACTTC.

This clone occurred a few times. V and J are TRBV7-6 and TRBJ1-5; D is ambiguous. In germline, CDR1 is SGHVS, CDR2 FNYEAQ. V was pared by 2 bases and J by 3 bases, with 11 bases between. This CDR3 contains 15 residues. For the CDR3, the DNA is TGTGCCAGCAGCTTAAGGTTCGGGGACAATCAGCCCCAGCATTTT. Protein product: CASSLRFGDNQPQHF. Full variable domain (outside the CDR3, taken from reference TRBV7-6 and TRBJ1-5): GAGVSQSPRYKVTKRGQDVALRCDPISGHVSLYWYRQALGQGPEFLTYFNYEAQQDKSGLPNDRFSAERPEGSISTLTIQRTEQRDSAMYRCASSLRFGDNQPQHFGDGTRLSIL.

This chain joins TRBV27 and TRBJ2-1; a weak D match, TRBD2 (6 bases). This CDR3 is 16 amino acids long. The V end was cut by 8 bases, the J end by 8 bases, with 25 bases between. In germline, CDR1 is MNHEY, CDR2 SMNVEV (reference sequence). CDR3 residues: CASGPRDWTPRDEQFF. CDR3 nucleotides: TGTGCCAGCGGGCCCCGGGACTGGACCCCCCGGGATGAGCAGTTCTTC.

CDR3 coding DNA: TGTGCCAGTAGTACCAAGGCCGGGACAGGGACGGAGCAGTACTTC. Encoded protein: CASSTKAGTGTEQYF. V is TRBV19 and J is TRBJ2-7; the match to TRBD1 covers 9 bases. J gave up 7 bases and V 4 bases, and 11 bases lay outside the gene matches. Germline V CDR1 and CDR2: LNHDA, SQIVND (reference sequence). The CDR3 covers 15 residues.

This chain joins TRBV20-1 and TRBJ2-5; D unclear. Trimming took 3 bases from V and 4 from J, leaving 12 bases between them. This CDR3 spans 13 amino acids. Germline CDR1 reads DFQATT; CDR2 reads SNEGSKA (reference sequence). The CDR3 sequence: CSASALGLETQYF. The CDR3 DNA follows: TGCAGTGCTAGTGCGCTAGGATTAGAGACCCAGTACTTC.

The V gene is TRBV7-3, the J gene TRBJ1-3, with a possible D match to TRBD1 (5 bases). With 5 bases removed from V and 2 bases from J, the gap between germline ends came to 13 bases. From germline, CDR1 is SGHTA and CDR2 FQGTGA. The CDR3 totals 15 residues. The CDR3 region is CASSPGGRTGNTIYF. CDR3 DNA sequence: TGTGCCAGCAGCCCCGGGGGGAGAACTGGAAACACCATATATTTT.

In regard to this clone: The sample has other DNA sequences that encode this CDR3 too. The rearrangement joins TRBV5-1 to TRBJ1-1, with no clear D. V gave up 0 bases and J gave up 5 bases, with 11 bases separating them. Germline lookup yields CDR1 SGHRS and CDR2 YFSETQ. This CDR3 comprises 14 residues. The CDR3 DNA follows: TGCGCCAGCAGCTTGGCCGAGGGAGGTACTGAAGCTTTCTTT. This gives the protein CASSLAEGGTEAFF.

The chain has TRBV6-5 and TRBJ1-5, with D perhaps TRBD1 (6 bases). The CDR3 consists of 13 residues. Germline assignment: CDR1 MNHEY and CDR2 SVGAGI. The V gene lost 6 bases and the J gene lost 6 bases, with 12 bases spanning the gap. The CDR3 region has the DNA TGTGCCAGCAGCAACAGGGATCGTCAGCCCCAGCATTTT. Its protein product is CASSNRDRQPQHF.

This sequence joins TRBV7-2 and TRBJ1-2; D uncertain. Germline V gene data show CDR1 as SGHTA and CDR2 as FQGNSA. V was trimmed by 5 bases and J by 4 bases, leaving 14 bases between them. The CDR3 loop spans 14 amino acids. CDR3 protein: CASSGRSRAYGYTF. In DNA form, the CDR3 reads TGTGCCAGCAGCGGCCGGAGTCGAGCCTATGGCTACACCTTC.

This chain joins TRBV10-3 and TRBJ1-5; D gene ambiguous. The CDR3 covers 13 residues. The V end lost 10 bases, the J end lost 3 bases, and 13 bases lay between the germline ends. Per the germline V gene, CDR1 is ENHRY and CDR2 is SYGVKD. For the CDR3, the DNA is TGTGCCACCGACCCGGAGGACAATCAGCCCCAGCATTTT. Translated, it gives CATDPEDNQPQHF.

V is TRBV5-1 and J is TRBJ2-2, with TRBD1 identical over 7 bases. The germline CDR1 and CDR2 sequences are SGHRS and YFSETQ. CDR3 size: 15 residues. Trimming cost V 0 bases and J 3 bases; bases outside gene matches: 2. This CDR3 reads CASSLVTGDTGELFF. The DNA of the CDR3 is TGCGCCAGCAGCTTGGTAACAGGGGACACCGGGGAGCTGTTTTTT.

The J gene is TRBJ2-1, the V gene TRBV5-4; 7 bases line up with TRBD2. V trimming: 4 bases; J trimming: 7 bases; junction bases outside the gene matches: 14. Germline CDR1 SGHNT, CDR2 YYREEE (reference sequence). The CDR3 runs 16 residues. CDR3 sequence: CASSPLAGASGNEQFF. The CDR3 DNA follows: TGTGCCAGCAGCCCCCTGGCGGGAGCATCAGGGAATGAGCAGTTCTTC.

This chain joins TRBV5-1 and TRBJ1-2; maybe TRBD1 (6 bases). Germline V gene lookup returns CDR1 SGHRS and CDR2 YFSETQ. Trimming removed 7 bases at V and 0 bases at J, with 13 bases between. This CDR3 is 14 amino acids long. For the CDR3, the DNA is TGCGCCAGCCAGACAGGCCTAGCTAACTATGGCTACACCTTC. Protein sequence: CASQTGLANYGYTF.

The chain couples TRBV7-3 to TRBJ2-5, with D possibly matching TRBD1 (5 bases). V was trimmed by 0 bases and J by 2 bases, leaving 7 bases between them. Per germline, CDR1 SGHTA and CDR2 FQGTGA. The CDR3 length is 14 residues. Here the CDR3 reads CASSLTGVQETQYF. DNA for the CDR3: TGTGCCAGCAGCTTAACAGGGGTTCAAGAGACCCAGTACTTC.